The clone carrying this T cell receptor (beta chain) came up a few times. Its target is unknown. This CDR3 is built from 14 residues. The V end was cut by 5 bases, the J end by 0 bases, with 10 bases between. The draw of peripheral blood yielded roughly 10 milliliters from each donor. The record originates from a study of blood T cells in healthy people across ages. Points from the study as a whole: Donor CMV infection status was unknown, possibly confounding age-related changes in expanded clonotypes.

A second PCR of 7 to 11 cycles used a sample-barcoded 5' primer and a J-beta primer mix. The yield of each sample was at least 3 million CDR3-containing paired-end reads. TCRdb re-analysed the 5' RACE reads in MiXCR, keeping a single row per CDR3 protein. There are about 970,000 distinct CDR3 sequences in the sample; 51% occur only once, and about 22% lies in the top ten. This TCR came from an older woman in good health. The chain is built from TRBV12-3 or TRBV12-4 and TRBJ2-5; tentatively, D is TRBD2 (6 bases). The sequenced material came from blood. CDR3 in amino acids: CASSARDYQETQYF. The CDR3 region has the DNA TGTGCCAGCAGTGCACGGGACTACCAAGAGACCCAGTACTTC.